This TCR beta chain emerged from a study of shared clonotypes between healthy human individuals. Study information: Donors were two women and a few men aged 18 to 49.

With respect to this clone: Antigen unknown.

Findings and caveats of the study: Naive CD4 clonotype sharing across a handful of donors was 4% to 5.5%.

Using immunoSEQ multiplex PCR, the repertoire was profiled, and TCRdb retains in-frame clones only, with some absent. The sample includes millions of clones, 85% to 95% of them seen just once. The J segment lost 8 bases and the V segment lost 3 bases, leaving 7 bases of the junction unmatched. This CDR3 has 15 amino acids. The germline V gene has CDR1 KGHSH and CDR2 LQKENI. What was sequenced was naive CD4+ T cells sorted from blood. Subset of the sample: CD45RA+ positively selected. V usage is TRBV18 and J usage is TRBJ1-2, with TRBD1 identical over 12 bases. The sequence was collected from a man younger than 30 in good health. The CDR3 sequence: CASSPTGQGAAGYTF. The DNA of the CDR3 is TGTGCCAGCTCACCGACGGGACAGGGGGCTGCAGGCTACACCTTC.